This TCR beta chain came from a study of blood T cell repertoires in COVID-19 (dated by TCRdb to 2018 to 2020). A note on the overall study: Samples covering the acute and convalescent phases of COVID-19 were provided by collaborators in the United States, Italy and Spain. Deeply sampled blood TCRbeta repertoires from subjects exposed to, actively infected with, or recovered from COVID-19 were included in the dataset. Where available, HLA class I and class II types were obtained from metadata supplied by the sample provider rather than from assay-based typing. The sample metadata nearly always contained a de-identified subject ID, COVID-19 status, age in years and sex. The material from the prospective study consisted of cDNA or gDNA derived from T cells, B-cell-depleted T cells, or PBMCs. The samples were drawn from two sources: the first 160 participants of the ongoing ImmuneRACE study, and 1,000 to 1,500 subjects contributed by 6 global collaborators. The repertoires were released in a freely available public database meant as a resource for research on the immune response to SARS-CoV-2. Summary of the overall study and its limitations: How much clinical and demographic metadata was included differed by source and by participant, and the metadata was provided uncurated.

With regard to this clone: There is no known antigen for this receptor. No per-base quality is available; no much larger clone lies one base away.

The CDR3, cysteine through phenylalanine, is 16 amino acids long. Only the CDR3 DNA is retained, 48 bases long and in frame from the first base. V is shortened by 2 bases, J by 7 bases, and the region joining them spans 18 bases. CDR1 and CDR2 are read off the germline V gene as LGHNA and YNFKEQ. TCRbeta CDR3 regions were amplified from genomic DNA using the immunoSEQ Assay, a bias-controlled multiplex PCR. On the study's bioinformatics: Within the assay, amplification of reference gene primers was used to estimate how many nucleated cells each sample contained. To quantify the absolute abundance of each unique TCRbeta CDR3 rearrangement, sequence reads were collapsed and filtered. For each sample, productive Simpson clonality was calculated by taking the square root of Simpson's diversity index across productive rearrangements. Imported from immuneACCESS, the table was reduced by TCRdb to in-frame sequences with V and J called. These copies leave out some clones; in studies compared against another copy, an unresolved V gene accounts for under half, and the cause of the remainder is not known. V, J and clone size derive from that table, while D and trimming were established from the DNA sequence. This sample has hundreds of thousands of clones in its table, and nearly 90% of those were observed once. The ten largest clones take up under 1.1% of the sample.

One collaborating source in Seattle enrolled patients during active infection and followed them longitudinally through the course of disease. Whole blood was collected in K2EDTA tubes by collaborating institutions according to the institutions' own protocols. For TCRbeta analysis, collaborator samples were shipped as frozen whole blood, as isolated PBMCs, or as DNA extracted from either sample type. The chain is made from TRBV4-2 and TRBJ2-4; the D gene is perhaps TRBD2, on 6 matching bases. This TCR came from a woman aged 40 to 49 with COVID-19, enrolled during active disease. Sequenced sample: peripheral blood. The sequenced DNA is TGTGCCAGCAGCCAACCGGGAGTTTGGGGTAGGAACATTCAGTACTTC. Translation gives CASSQPGVWGRNIQYF.